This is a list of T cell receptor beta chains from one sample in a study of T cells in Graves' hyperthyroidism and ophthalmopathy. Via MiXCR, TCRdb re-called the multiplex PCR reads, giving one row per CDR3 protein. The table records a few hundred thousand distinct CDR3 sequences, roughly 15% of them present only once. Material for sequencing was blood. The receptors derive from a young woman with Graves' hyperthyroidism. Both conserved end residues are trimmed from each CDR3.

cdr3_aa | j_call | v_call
ASSHEGGNYGYT | TRBJ1-2 | TRBV5-1
ASSDIANTGELF | TRBJ2-2 | TRBV2
ASSYSRRSGGYT | TRBJ1-2 | TRBV6-5
ASRTGLVNYEQY | TRBJ2-7 | TRBV18
ASSYSQGAAGNTIY | TRBJ1-3 | TRBV2
ASSPSGTGGNGQF | TRBJ2-1 | TRBV7-9
ASSETPDTQY | TRBJ2-3 | TRBV9
ASSFGAGTEAF | TRBJ1-1 | TRBV12-3/TRBV12-4
AITSGVAGVLY | TRBJ2-5 | TRBV10-3
ASSVTRNTEAF | TRBJ1-1 | TRBV9
ASSLRNNEQF | TRBJ2-1 | TRBV28
AISGTSSTGELF | TRBJ2-2 | TRBV10-3
ASSIISPGANVLT | TRBJ2-6 | TRBV19
ASSTFLQGDTEAF | TRBJ1-1 | TRBV19
ASSQISGYSNQPQH | TRBJ1-5 | TRBV4-1
ASSQATGRKETQY | TRBJ2-5 | TRBV4-1